What follows is one T cell receptor (beta chain) and its context. Sequencing used immunoSEQ multiplex PCR; TCRdb keeps in-frame clones, though not all of them. The sample holds roughly 300,000 clones, 70% to 90% seen once. This specimen comes from a study of Ad26.COV2.S vaccination and SARS-CoV-2 variants. Treatment in this sample: roughly 19 received Ad26.COV2.S at low or high dose, single or two shots; about 5 received placebo; per-sample allocation not given. Each sample was drawn 63 days after the first injection (of vaccine or placebo). The sequencing here drew on peripheral blood, taken in a trial of Ad26.COV2.S vaccine versus placebo. The clonotype comes from a person between 18 and 59 years old who received the Ad26.COV2.S COVID-19 vaccine or a placebo.

The CDR3 region is CASSRGGRVYEQYF. In nucleotides, the CDR3 is TGCGCCAGCTCACGGGGGGGCCGGGTCTACGAGCAGTACTTC. The chain uses TRBV5-1 and TRBJ2-7; 8 bases agree with TRBD2. Per germline, CDR1 SGHRS and CDR2 YFSETQ. The CDR3 length is 14 residues. V gave up 7 bases and J gave up 3 bases; unmatched junction bases: 9.